This paragraph covers one TCR beta chain sequence. Its antigen remains unidentified. These data originate in a study of T cell responses to AZD1222 COVID-19 vaccine. Regarding the study as a whole: Of spike-specific TCRs, nearly half reportedly target regions left unmutated in variants.

Produced via immunoSEQ multiplex PCR; TCRdb's table is partial and in-frame only. The sample consists of about 86,000 clones, approximately 78% of them appearing once. V was shortened by 2 bases and J by 6 bases, with 11 bases between the two germline ends. Per the germline V gene, CDR1 is MNHEY and CDR2 is SMNVEV (reference sequence). The CDR3 has 14 residues. This TCR came from an adult in good health. Material: peripheral blood, obtained on day 0 of AZD1222 vaccination. The rearrangement joins TRBV27 to TRBJ1-5, with D perhaps TRBD1 (5 bases). CDR3 bases: TGTGCCAGCAGTTTAGGGGACCAGGTTCAGCCCCAGCATTTT. This encodes CASSLGDQVQPQHF.